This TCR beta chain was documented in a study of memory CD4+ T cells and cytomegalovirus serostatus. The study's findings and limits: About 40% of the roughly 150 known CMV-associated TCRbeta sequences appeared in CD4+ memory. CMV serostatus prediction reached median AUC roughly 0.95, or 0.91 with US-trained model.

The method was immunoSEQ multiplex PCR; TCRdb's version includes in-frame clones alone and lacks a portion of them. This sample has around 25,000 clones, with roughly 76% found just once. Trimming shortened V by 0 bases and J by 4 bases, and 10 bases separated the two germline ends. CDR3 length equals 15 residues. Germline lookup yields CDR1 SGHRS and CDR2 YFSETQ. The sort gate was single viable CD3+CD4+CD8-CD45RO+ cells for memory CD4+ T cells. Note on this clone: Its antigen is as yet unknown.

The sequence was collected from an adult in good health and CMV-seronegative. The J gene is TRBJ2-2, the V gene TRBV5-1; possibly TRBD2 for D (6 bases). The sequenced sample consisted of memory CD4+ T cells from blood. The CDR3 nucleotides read TGCGCCAGCAGCTTGGGACTAGTAGTCACCGGGGAGCTGTTTTTT. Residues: CASSLGLVVTGELFF.